Shown below are 4 T cell receptor beta chains from a single sample sequenced in a study of multiple sclerosis patients with progressive multifocal leukoencephalopathy. Sequenced by immunoSEQ multiplex PCR; TCRdb stores in-frame clones only, minus some. The sample shows some 31,000 clones, just under 90% of them seen only once. Documented time point: more than 5 months of natalizumab therapy. This material consisted of PBMCs, taken from a patient treated with natalizumab. The source of these receptors is a human donor with multiple sclerosis.

The gene calls are TRBV5-1 and TRBJ1-6, with 11 bases that match TRBD1. This CDR3 contains 15 residues. Trimming took 4 bases from V and 9 from J; bases not matched to a gene: 6. Per germline, CDR1 SGHRS and CDR2 YFSETQ. The CDR3: CASSLRTGGSSPLHF. The CDR3, as DNA: TGCGCCAGCAGCCTACGGACAGGGGGCAGTTCACCCCTCCACTTT.

The CDR3 reads CASSLTVQGARDTQYF. The CDR3 DNA is TGTGCCAGCAGTCTTACAGTACAGGGGGCGCGTGATACGCAGTATTTT. The V and J genes are TRBV2 and TRBJ2-3; TRBD1 matches at 9 bases. V was clipped by 5 bases and J by 6 bases; unmatched bases: 12. Germline V gene lookup returns CDR1 SNHLY and CDR2 FYNNEI. The CDR3 is made up of 16 amino acids.

V gene TRBV28 combines with J gene TRBJ1-3; 9 nucleotides line up with TRBD1. V dropped 6 bases and J dropped 0; count of bases not matched to a gene: 9. CDR1 and CDR2 (germline): MDHEN, SYDVKM. CDR3 length: 17 amino acids. The CDR3 DNA reads as TGTGCCAGCAGGCCAAGGACAGGGGCCCTCTCTGGAAACACCATATATTTT. This encodes CASRPRTGALSGNTIYF.

This sequence joins TRBV6-6 and TRBJ1-3; 8 positions agree with TRBD1. J lost 2 bases, V lost 6 bases, and 6 bases had no gene match. CDR1 and CDR2 from the germline V gene are MNHNY and SVGAGI (reference sequence). The CDR3 is 15 residues long. The CDR3 reads CASRGSDRAGNTIYF. As DNA, the CDR3 is TGTGCCAGCAGAGGATCGGACAGGGCTGGAAACACCATATATTTT.